This entry lists 8 T cell receptor beta chains sequenced from one sample in a study of metastatic and nonmetastatic thyroid tumors. TCRdb reanalyzed the PCR reads with MiXCR. Found here are over 15,000 clones, about 19% of them singletons; the top ten hold approximately 17%. Thyroid surgery was preceded by no treatment in any patient. The sequenced sample consisted of tumor tissue. The receptors were sampled from a female donor with papillary thyroid cancer or a benign thyroid nodule (not recorded which). Some clones in this sample may be carry-over from other donors' samples.

V usage is TRBV12-3 or TRBV12-4 and J usage is TRBJ1-5, with D unresolved. V lost 5 bases and J lost 0, with 11 bases in between. The CDR3 runs 15 residues. The DNA of the CDR3 is TGTGCCAGCAGTCTGTTCGGGGTTAGCAATCAGCCCCAGCATTTT. Protein sequence: CASSLFGVSNQPQHF.

This clone was counted at least ten times. The CDR3 carries no conserved terminal phenylalanine or tryptophan, so it likely arises from a read error. The chain combines TRBV7-9 with TRBJ1-2, with D possibly TRBD1 on 5 matching bases. CDR3 length: 12 residues. Germline CDR1 is SEHNR and CDR2 is FQNEAQ (reference sequence). V lost 3 bases, J lost 7 bases, and 9 bases lay in between. In DNA, the CDR3 is TGTGCCAGCAGCTTCCTAGGGGTTGGCTACACCCTC. Amino acids: CASSFLGVGYTL.

The chain combines TRBV5-1 with TRBJ2-1, with TRBD1 identical over 8 bases. The trim removed 3 bases at V and 6 bases at J, leaving 8 bases unmatched. This CDR3 is built from 15 residues. Germline V lookup: CDR1 SGHRS, CDR2 YFSETQ. For the CDR3, the DNA is TGCGCCAGCAGCTCCTATACAGGGGGAGGCAATGAGCAGTTCTTC. This gives the protein CASSSYTGGGNEQFF.

Only a few counts were recorded for this clone. The genes are TRBV27 and TRBJ1-1, with a weak D call TRBD1 (6 bases). Trimming removed 8 bases at V and 5 bases at J, with 15 bases between. The V gene's germline CDR1 is MNHEY and CDR2 SMNVEV (reference sequence). The CDR3 is 13 residues long. CDR3: CASQQGFWTEAFF. The CDR3 coding sequence is TGTGCCAGCCAACAGGGATTTTGGACTGAAGCTTTCTTT.

The chain is built from TRBV5-1 and TRBJ2-3, with TRBD1 as a possible D gene (5 bases). Germline loops: CDR1 SGHRS, CDR2 YFSETQ. This CDR3 is 16 amino acids long. V lost 0 bases and J lost 1, with 12 bases in between. DNA for the CDR3: TGCGCCAGCAGCTTGGCTACAGGTCCTGGCACAGATACGCAGTATTTT. Its protein product is CASSLATGPGTDTQYF.

This clone was counted at least ten times. The CDR3 DNA reads TGTGCCAGCAGTTCTCCCCACTCCTACAATGAGCAGTTCTTC. Translation gives CASSSPHSYNEQFF. V is TRBV28 and J is TRBJ2-1, with D unresolved. Trimming stripped 4 bases from V and 0 bases from J, with 7 bases between. The germline V gene encodes CDR1 MDHEN and CDR2 SYDVKM. The CDR3 totals 14 residues.

This clone was recorded many times. V is TRBV4-2 and J is TRBJ2-3; 14 nucleotides align to TRBD2. The junction had 2 bases not matched to a gene; V was cut back by 1 base and J by 5 bases. Germline V CDR1 and CDR2: LGHNA, YNFKEQ. The CDR3 extends over 16 amino acids. The CDR3 sequence is CASSQAGLAGVDTQYF. DNA of the CDR3: TGTGCCAGCAGCCAAGCGGGACTAGCGGGAGTAGATACGCAGTATTTT.

This chain uses TRBV20-1 with TRBJ2-3; 7 bases agree with TRBD1. V was pared by 5 bases and J by 6 bases, with 11 bases of the junction left unmatched. Germline assignment: CDR1 DFQATT and CDR2 SNEGSKA (reference sequence). This CDR3 has 14 amino acids. The DNA for the CDR3 is TGCAGTGCTTCTCCGACAGGGCAGGTTGATACGCAGTATTTT. This encodes CSASPTGQVDTQYF.